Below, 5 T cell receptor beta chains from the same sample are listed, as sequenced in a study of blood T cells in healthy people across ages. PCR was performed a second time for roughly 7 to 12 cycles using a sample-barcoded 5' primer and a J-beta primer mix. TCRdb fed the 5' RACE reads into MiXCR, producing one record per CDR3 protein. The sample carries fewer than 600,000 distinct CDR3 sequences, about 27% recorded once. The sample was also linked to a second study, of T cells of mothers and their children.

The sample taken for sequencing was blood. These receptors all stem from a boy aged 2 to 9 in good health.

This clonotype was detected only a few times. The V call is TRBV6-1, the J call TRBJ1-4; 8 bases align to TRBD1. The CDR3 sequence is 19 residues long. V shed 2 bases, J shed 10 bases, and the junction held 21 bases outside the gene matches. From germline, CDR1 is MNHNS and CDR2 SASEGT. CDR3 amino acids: CASSEKGGPRGDTGGKLFF. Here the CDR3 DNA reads TGTGCCAGCAGTGAAAAGGGTGGTCCGCGAGGGGATACAGGGGGAAAACTGTTTTTT.

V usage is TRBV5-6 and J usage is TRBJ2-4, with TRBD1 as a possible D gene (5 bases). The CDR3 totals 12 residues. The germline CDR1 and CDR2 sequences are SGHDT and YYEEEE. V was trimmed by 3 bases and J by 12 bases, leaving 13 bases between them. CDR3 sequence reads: CASSWGETAQYF. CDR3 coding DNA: TGTGCCAGCAGCTGGGGCGAGACGGCTCAGTACTTC.

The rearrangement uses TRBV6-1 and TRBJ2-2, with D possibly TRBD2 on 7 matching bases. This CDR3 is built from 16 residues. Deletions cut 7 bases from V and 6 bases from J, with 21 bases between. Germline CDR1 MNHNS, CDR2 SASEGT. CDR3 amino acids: CASIFLVGGPSGELFF. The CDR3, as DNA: TGTGCCAGCATCTTCCTAGTGGGGGGGCCGTCCGGGGAGCTGTTTTTT.

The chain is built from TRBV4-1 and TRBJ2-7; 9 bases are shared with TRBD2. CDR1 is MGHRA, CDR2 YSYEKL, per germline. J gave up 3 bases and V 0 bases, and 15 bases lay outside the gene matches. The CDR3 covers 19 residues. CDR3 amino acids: CASSQDPNSGRVLLYEQYF. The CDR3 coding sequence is TGCGCCAGCAGCCAAGACCCGAATAGCGGGAGAGTTCTTCTCTACGAGCAGTACTTC.

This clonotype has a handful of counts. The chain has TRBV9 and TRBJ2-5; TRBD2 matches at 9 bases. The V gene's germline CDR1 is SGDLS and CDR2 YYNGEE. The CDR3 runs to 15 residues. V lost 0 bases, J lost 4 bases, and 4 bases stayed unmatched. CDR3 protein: CASSVGGGALETQYF. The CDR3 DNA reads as TGTGCCAGCAGCGTAGGCGGGGGGGCCCTAGAGACCCAGTACTTC.